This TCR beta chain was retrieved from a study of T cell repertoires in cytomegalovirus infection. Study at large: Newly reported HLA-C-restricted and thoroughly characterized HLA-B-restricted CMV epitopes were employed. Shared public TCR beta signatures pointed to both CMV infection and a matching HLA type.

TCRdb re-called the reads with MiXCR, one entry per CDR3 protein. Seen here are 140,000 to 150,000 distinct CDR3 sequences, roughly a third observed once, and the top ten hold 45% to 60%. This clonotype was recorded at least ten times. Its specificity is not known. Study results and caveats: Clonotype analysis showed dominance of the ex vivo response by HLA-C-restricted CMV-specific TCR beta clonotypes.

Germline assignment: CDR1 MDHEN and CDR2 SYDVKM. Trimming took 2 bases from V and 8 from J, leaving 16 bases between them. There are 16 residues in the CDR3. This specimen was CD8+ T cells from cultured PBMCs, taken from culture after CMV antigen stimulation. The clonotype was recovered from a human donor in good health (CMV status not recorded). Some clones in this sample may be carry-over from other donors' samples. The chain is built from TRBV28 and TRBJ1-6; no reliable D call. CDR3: CASSLLSGSIHSPLHF. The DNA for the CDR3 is TGTGCCAGCAGTTTACTGTCGGGCAGCATACATTCACCCCTCCACTTT.